These 18 T cell receptor beta chains originate from one sample sequenced in a study of T-cell reconstitution after alpha-beta-depleted transplantation in children. Using unique molecular identifiers, the investigators prepared the TCRbeta library. MiXCR was run by TCRdb on the PCR reads, yielding one entry per CDR3 protein. The sample has about 240,000 distinct CDR3 sequences; over 20% are singletons. The sample in question was PBMCs, obtained before TCRalphabeta/CD19-depleted stem cell transplant. The source of these receptors is a girl aged 2-9 years with Fanconi anemia, due to receive a stem cell transplant.

V and J are TRBV7-2 and TRBJ2-7; no reliable D call. The CDR3 has 12 amino acids. Germline values: CDR1 SGHTA, CDR2 FQGNSA. V lost 5 bases to trimming and J lost 3 bases, with 8 bases between them. This chain's CDR3 is CASSASFYEQYF. CDR3 nucleotide sequence: TGTGCCAGCAGCGCCAGCTTCTACGAGCAGTACTTC.

On this clonotype itself: The CDR3 does not close with the conserved phenylalanine or tryptophan, likely indicating a read error. The J gene is TRBJ1-2, the V gene TRBV20-1; no firm D call. CDR3 length equals 13 residues. CDR1 DFQATT and CDR2 SNEGSKA come from the germline V gene (reference sequence). V was clipped by 1 base and J by 3 bases, with 9 bases between them. The DNA of the CDR3 is TGCAGTGCTAGAGGGGCCGGGCACTATGGCTACACCTAC. Its translation: CSARGAGHYGYTY.

This clonotype was recorded only once. At one end, the junction sequence differs from germline, possibly due to a read error. The CDR3 region has the DNA TGTGCCAACAGTCCGCGCTACAATGAGCAGTTCTTC. It translates to CANSPRYNEQFF. This rearrangement joins TRBV25-1 to TRBJ2-1; D is unresolved. Germline lookup yields CDR1 MGHDK and CDR2 SYGVNS. The CDR3 totals 12 residues.

The chain recombines TRBV20-1 with TRBJ1-3; D not resolved. The germline V gene has CDR1 DFQATT and CDR2 SNEGSKA (reference sequence). This CDR3 region has 16 residues. V lost 0 bases to trimming and J lost 3 bases, with 15 bases between them. CDR3 nucleotide sequence: TGCAGTGCTAGAGATCTGGTAGGAACGATTGGAAACACCATATATTTT. Protein product: CSARDLVGTIGNTIYF.

This clonotype was observed at least ten times. The J gene is TRBJ1-1, the V gene TRBV12-3 or TRBV12-4; tentatively, D is TRBD1 (6 bases). The CDR3 has 14 residues. Between the trimmed V and J ends, which lost 3 bases and 1 base, there was a span of 9 bases. CDR3 in amino acids: CASSFQGTNTEAFF. The CDR3 bases are TGTGCCAGCAGTTTTCAGGGGACGAACACTGAAGCTTTCTTT.

In its sample, this clonotype was seen many times. The chain is built from TRBV12-3 or TRBV12-4 and TRBJ2-3, with unresolved D. The CDR3 has 11 amino acids. Trimming took off 3 bases at V and 10 bases at J, with 8 bases between the two ends. CDR3 region: CASSFQVAQYF. CDR3 DNA sequence: TGTGCCAGCAGTTTCCAGGTAGCGCAGTATTTT.

V is TRBV20-1 and J is TRBJ1-2, with D possibly TRBD1 on 5 matching bases. Trimming removed 0 bases at V and 3 bases at J, with 8 bases between. The germline CDR1 and CDR2 sequences are DFQATT and SNEGSKA (reference sequence). There are 13 residues in the CDR3. The CDR3 loop reads CSARDRDDYGYTF. CDR3 DNA sequence: TGCAGTGCTAGAGACAGGGATGACTATGGCTACACCTTC.

This clonotype was picked up many times. The CDR3, as DNA: TGCAGTGCTAGAGATTCGGCCGGGAGAAGGGGGTACAATGAGCAGTTCTTC. Its protein is CSARDSAGRRGYNEQFF. J is TRBJ2-1 and V is TRBV20-1, with D tentatively TRBD1 or TRBD2 (6 bases each). Trimming took 0 bases from V and 4 from J, leaving 19 bases between them. In germline, CDR1 is DFQATT, CDR2 SNEGSKA (reference sequence). The CDR3 loop spans 17 amino acids.

This clonotype was seen a handful of times. The CDR3 nucleotides are TGTGCCAGCAGTTATGGAGAGGGTACGGGCAATCAGCCCCAGCATTTT. As protein: CASSYGEGTGNQPQHF. V gene TRBV28 combines with J gene TRBJ1-5; D gene ambiguous. Germline V gene sequence: CDR1 MDHEN, CDR2 SYDVKM. The CDR3 runs to 16 residues. Trimming took 4 bases from V and 2 from J, leaving 15 bases between them.

This clonotype was observed a handful of times. This chain joins TRBV23-1 and TRBJ2-7, with 12 positions matching TRBD2. TRBV23-1 is an ORF for which the function is uncertain. The CDR3 totals 17 residues. V dropped 3 bases and J dropped 3; count of bases not matched to a gene: 9. The CDR3 sequence: CASSQPCLAGGCYEQYF. CDR3 DNA sequence: TGCGCCAGCAGTCAGCCTTGTCTAGCGGGGGGGTGCTACGAGCAGTACTTC.

This clonotype was seen many times. CDR3 residues: CASRLNRVTEAFF. As DNA, the CDR3 is TGTGCCAGCAGGCTTAACAGGGTCACTGAAGCTTTCTTT. The genes are TRBV12-3 or TRBV12-4 and TRBJ1-1, with a possible D match to TRBD1 (6 bases). The V and J ends lost 6 bases and 4 bases respectively, with 12 bases between them. The CDR3 spans 13 residues.

This clonotype was seen at least ten times. The gene calls are TRBV7-3 and TRBJ2-7; no definite D call. Germline values: CDR1 SGHTA, CDR2 FQGTGA. The CDR3 sequence is 15 residues long. V dropped 1 base and J dropped 3 bases, with 13 bases sitting between them. In DNA, the CDR3 is TGTGCCAGCAGCTTAAATCGGGCGTCTGTCTACGAGCAGTACTTC. This encodes CASSLNRASVYEQYF.

There are a few counts of this clonotype. The CDR3 DNA reads TGTGCCATCAGTGAGTCAGCGGGAGGAGCCTACAATGAGCAGTTCTTC. Its translation is CAISESAGGAYNEQFF. The chain has TRBV10-3 and TRBJ2-1; 9 bases agree with TRBD2. Germline CDR1 and CDR2: ENHRY and SYGVKD. This CDR3 contains 16 residues. The J segment lost 2 bases and the V segment lost 0 bases, leaving 2 bases of the junction unmatched.

This clonotype turned up a few times. V usage is TRBV5-1 and J usage is TRBJ2-5, with 7 bases fitting TRBD1. CDR1 SGHRS and CDR2 YFSETQ come from the germline V gene. CDR3 size: 15 residues. The junction had 12 bases not matched to a gene; V was cut back by 9 bases and J by 1 base. The CDR3 sequence is CATKDHQGVQETQYF. DNA of the CDR3: TGCGCCACCAAGGACCATCAGGGGGTCCAAGAGACCCAGTACTTC.

This clonotype is a singleton in its sample. The chain employs TRBV25-1 and TRBJ2-3, with a possible D match to TRBD2 (6 bases). The germline V gene has CDR1 MGHDK and CDR2 SYGVNS. Trimming removed 4 bases from V and 7 bases from J, with 12 bases in between. There are 13 residues in the CDR3. The CDR3 DNA sequence: TGTGCCAGCAGTGTCTTAAGCGGGCATACGCAGTATTTT. This encodes CASSVLSGHTQYF.

The chain is built from TRBV4-1 and TRBJ2-7; D possibly corresponds to TRBD1 (5 bases). Trimming left V 3 bases short and J 2 bases short, with 11 bases between. Germline CDR1 is MGHRA and CDR2 is YSYEKL. The CDR3 is made up of 14 amino acids. DNA of the CDR3: TGCGCCAGCAGCCATCCAGGGCCCGCCTACGAGCAGTACTTC. As protein: CASSHPGPAYEQYF.

J is TRBJ2-3 and V is TRBV20-1; D remains ambiguous. CDR1 is DFQATT and CDR2 is SNEGSKA in the germline V gene (reference sequence). The CDR3 loop spans 13 amino acids. The germline V and J ends were trimmed by 3 bases and 0 bases, with 7 bases remaining between them. In DNA, the CDR3 is TGCAGTGCTAGTAGGATCAGCACAGATACGCAGTATTTT. Translated: CSASRISTDTQYF.

This clonotype was recorded a few times. The chain is built from TRBV29-1 and TRBJ1-2; no clear D gene. The CDR3 length is 13 residues. V lost 0 bases and J lost 2, with 7 bases in between. In germline, CDR1 is SQVTM, CDR2 ANQGSEA. The CDR3 loop is CSVEDPGNYGYTF. The CDR3 DNA sequence: TGCAGCGTTGAAGATCCCGGGAACTATGGCTACACCTTC.